The next 26 T cell receptor beta chains were all read from a single sample in a study of T cells in Graves' hyperthyroidism and ophthalmopathy. What was amplified from RNA transcripts were TCR beta CDR3 regions. HTBI primers drove first-round RT-PCR of the TCR CDR3. TCRdb fed the multiplex PCR reads into MiXCR, producing one record per CDR3 protein. The profile shows hundreds of thousands of distinct CDR3 sequences, 14% of them singletons. The sequenced sample was blood. These receptors were taken from a woman in her late teens or twenties with Graves' hyperthyroidism.

This clonotype has ten or more counts. J is TRBJ1-5 and V is TRBV7-8; unclear D gene. Germline values: CDR1 SGHVS, CDR2 FQNEAQ. Trimming took off 1 base at V and 4 bases at J, with 11 bases between the two ends. CDR3 length equals 15 residues. The CDR3 is CASSLDGLANQPQHF. Written as DNA, the CDR3 is TGTGCCAGCAGCTTAGACGGCCTTGCGAATCAGCCCCAGCATTTT.

The chain couples TRBV14 to TRBJ1-2; D may be TRBD1 (5 bases). This CDR3 contains 12 residues. From germline, CDR1 is SGHDN and CDR2 FVKESK. The ends were cut back, 5 bases at V and 8 bases at J, with 12 bases in the middle. CDR3 sequence (DNA): TGTGCCAGCAGCTCTCAGGGCTTCGGCTACACCTTC. The encoded protein is CASSSQGFGYTF. Filled out from reference TRBV14 and TRBJ1-2, the complete variable domain reads EAGVTQFPSHSVIEKGQTVTLRCDPISGHDNLYWYRRVMGKEIKFLLHFVKESKQDESGMPNNRFLAERTGGTYSTLKVQPAELEDSGVYFCASSSQGFGYTFGSGTRLTVV.

This clonotype was picked up many times. V is TRBV3-1 and J is TRBJ2-7; the match to TRBD1 covers 7 bases. This CDR3 is 19 amino acids long. Trimming took 0 bases from V and 2 from J; bases not matched to a gene: 16. CDR1 is LGHDT and CDR2 is YNNKEL in the germline V gene (reference sequence). For the CDR3, the DNA is TGTGCCAGCAGCCAAGATTCCGTTAGGTATCGGGACAGAGCCTACGAGCAGTACTTC. Its protein is CASSQDSVRYRDRAYEQYF.

This clonotype was found a few times. The chain carries TRBV20-1 and TRBJ2-1, with TRBD2 identical over 9 bases. The CDR3 loop spans 15 amino acids. J gave up 6 bases and V 6 bases, and 12 bases lay outside the gene matches. Germline V gene data show CDR1 as DFQATT and CDR2 as SNEGSKA (reference sequence). This CDR3 reads CSAVGTSLWPNEQFF. The CDR3 DNA is TGCAGTGCAGTTGGGACTAGCCTTTGGCCCAATGAGCAGTTCTTC.

This clonotype was recorded a few times. The chain employs TRBV3-1 and TRBJ2-4; tentative D call: TRBD2 (5 bases). CDR1 and CDR2 from the germline V gene are LGHDT and YNNKEL (reference sequence). With 2 bases removed from V and 6 bases from J, the gap between germline ends came to 11 bases. CDR3 length equals 14 residues. The CDR3 here is CASSQRRLGNIQYF. The CDR3 bases are TGTGCCAGCAGCCAAAGGAGGCTTGGAAACATTCAGTACTTC.

This clonotype was recorded at least ten times. The J gene is TRBJ1-2, the V gene TRBV3-1; D call uncertain. CDR1 and CDR2 (germline): LGHDT, YNNKEL (reference sequence). The CDR3 is 14 amino acids. Trimming stripped 2 bases from V and 6 bases from J, with 13 bases between. The CDR3 region has the DNA TGTGCCAGCAGCCAACTCGAAGCTACAGATGGCTACACCTTC. Translation: CASSQLEATDGYTF.

This clonotype has at least ten counts. The chain is built from TRBV3-1 and TRBJ2-5; 10 bases fit TRBD2. Trimming at V came to 4 bases and at J to 4 bases, leaving 6 bases not matched to a gene. CDR1 LGHDT and CDR2 YNNKEL come from the germline V gene (reference sequence). The CDR3 consists of 15 residues. This CDR3 reads CASSPGLARLETQYF. The CDR3, as DNA: TGTGCCAGCAGCCCGGGACTAGCGAGATTAGAGACCCAGTACTTC.

This clonotype was seen many times. V is TRBV18 and J is TRBJ2-5; no clear D. From germline, CDR1 is KGHSH and CDR2 LQKENI. This CDR3 region has 13 residues. The V end was cut by 2 bases, the J end by 4 bases, with 8 bases between. CDR3 loop: CASSPNVGETQYF. The CDR3, as DNA: TGTGCCAGCTCACCAAATGTAGGAGAGACCCAGTACTTC.

This clonotype was observed at least ten times. At one of its ends the junction is not consistent with the germline gene, which may arise from a read error. The chain is built from TRBV12-3 or TRBV12-4 and TRBJ1-2, with unresolved D. The CDR3 length is 15 residues. CDR3 bases: TGTGCCAGCAGCTTAGACGGAGTGGATAACTATGGCTACACCTTC. Protein product: CASSLDGVDNYGYTF.

This clonotype has a count of ten or more. The J gene is TRBJ2-7, the V gene TRBV20-1, with 10 positions matching TRBD2. CDR3 length equals 14 residues. V gave up 3 bases and J gave up 4 bases; unmatched junction bases: 6. CDR1 and CDR2 from the germline V gene are DFQATT and SNEGSKA (reference sequence). CDR3: CSASRSGRAYEQYF. CDR3 coding DNA: TGCAGTGCTAGTCGGAGCGGGAGGGCTTACGAGCAGTACTTC.

This clonotype was detected many times. The rearrangement links TRBV4-1 to TRBJ2-1; D is perhaps TRBD1 (6 bases). V shed 3 bases and J shed 6 bases, with 15 bases lying between them. This CDR3 has 15 residues. CDR1 and CDR2 from the germline V gene are MGHRA and YSYEKL. As DNA, the CDR3 is TGCGCCAGCAGCCATGGACAGCGTTGGGCCAATGAGCAGTTCTTC. It specifies CASSHGQRWANEQFF.

The chain joins TRBV5-1 to TRBJ2-7; no clear D gene. CDR1 and CDR2 from the germline V gene are SGHRS and YFSETQ. The V gene lost 6 bases and the J gene lost 2 bases, with 12 bases spanning the gap. The CDR3 is made up of 13 amino acids. The CDR3 here is CASNSGSTYEQYF. The CDR3 DNA reads TGCGCCAGCAACTCCGGATCAACCTACGAGCAGTACTTC.

This clonotype has ten or more counts. This chain links TRBV2 with TRBJ2-6; 7 bases map to TRBD1. The germline gives CDR1 SNHLY, CDR2 FYNNEI. V trimming: 8 bases; J trimming: 1 base; junction bases outside the gene matches: 5. There are 15 residues in the CDR3. CDR3 amino acids: CASYRGTSGANVLTF. CDR3 in DNA: TGTGCCAGCTACAGGGGAACTTCTGGGGCCAACGTCCTGACTTTC. Complete variable domain (other parts from reference TRBV2 and TRBJ2-6): EPEVTQTPSHQVTQMGQEVILRCVPISNHLYFYWYRQILGQKVEFLVSFYNNEISEKSEIFDDQFSVERPDGSNFTLKIRSTKLEDSAMYFCASYRGTSGANVLTFGAGSRLTVL.

In its sample, this clonotype was seen a few times. The V gene is TRBV3-1, the J gene TRBJ2-5; TRBD2 matches 8 bases. Germline assignment: CDR1 LGHDT and CDR2 YNNKEL (reference sequence). The CDR3 spans 15 residues. The V gene end was trimmed by 4 bases and the J gene end by 0 bases; junction bases not matched to a gene: 4. The CDR3 coding sequence is TGTGCCAGCAGCCGCTCACTAGCGGACCAAGAGACCCAGTACTTC. Translated, it gives CASSRSLADQETQYF.

This clonotype was counted ten times or more. The chain combines TRBV18 with TRBJ1-2; D not certain. Germline V gene sequence: CDR1 KGHSH, CDR2 LQKENI. This CDR3 spans 14 amino acids. Trimming cost V 8 bases and J 5 bases, with 18 bases left between them. The CDR3 region is CASQSTRNKYGYTF. The CDR3, as DNA: TGTGCCAGCCAGTCCACCCGGAATAAATATGGCTACACCTTC.

This clonotype has a count of ten or more. The rearrangement uses TRBV15 and TRBJ2-1; D remains unclear. V lost 5 bases to trimming and J lost 0 bases, with 11 bases between them. Germline V gene sequence: CDR1 LNHNV, CDR2 YYDKDF (reference sequence). The CDR3 runs to 15 residues. CDR3 sequence reads: CATSSDGYSYNEQFF. The DNA of the CDR3 is TGTGCCACCAGCTCAGACGGGTACTCCTACAATGAGCAGTTCTTC.

This clonotype was seen ten or more times. This sequence joins TRBV2 and TRBJ2-7; D is ambiguous. V gave up 4 bases and J gave up 3 bases, with 13 bases separating them. The CDR3 loop spans 14 amino acids. Germline V CDR1 and CDR2: SNHLY, FYNNEI. This chain's CDR3 is CASSASARIYEQYF. Written as DNA, the CDR3 is TGTGCCAGCAGTGCTTCGGCGCGGATCTACGAGCAGTACTTC.

This clonotype was seen at least ten times. This chain joins TRBV27 and TRBJ2-7; no reliable D call. The CDR3 totals 14 residues. With 6 bases removed from V and 0 bases from J, the gap between germline ends came to 12 bases. Germline assignment: CDR1 MNHEY and CDR2 SMNVEV (reference sequence). CDR3 DNA sequence: TGTGCCAGCAGAGGCCACCACTTCTCCTACGAGCAGTACTTC. Protein sequence: CASRGHHFSYEQYF.

This clonotype has just a few counts. V gene TRBV12-3 or TRBV12-4 combines with J gene TRBJ2-7; D is unclear. V gave up 6 bases and J gave up 3 bases, with 12 bases separating them. CDR3 length: 13 amino acids. The CDR3, as DNA: TGTGCCAGCAGGAGTCCTGGCCGCTACGAGCAGTACTTC. Translated: CASRSPGRYEQYF.

The CDR3 reads CASSQVLRTSGANVLTF. The CDR3 coding sequence is TGCGCCAGCAGCCAAGTTCTCAGGACCTCTGGGGCCAACGTCCTGACTTTC. The genes are TRBV4-3 and TRBJ2-6; no reliable D call. The length of the CDR3 is 17 residues. The V gene's germline CDR1 is LGHNA and CDR2 YSLEER. The ends were cut back, 1 base at V and 0 bases at J, with 10 bases in the middle.

The V gene is TRBV5-1, the J gene TRBJ2-5; 9 bases fit TRBD1. Germline V gene data show CDR1 as SGHRS and CDR2 as YFSETQ. The CDR3 spans 14 residues. V shed 5 bases, J shed 4 bases, and the junction held 6 bases outside the gene matches. CDR3 DNA: TGCGCCAGCAGTAAGGACAGGGGTGGAGAGACCCAGTACTTC. It yields the protein CASSKDRGGETQYF.

This clonotype was picked up many times. V gene TRBV29-1 combines with J gene TRBJ2-3, with 8 bases aligning to TRBD2. The CDR3 covers 16 residues. Trimming cost V 0 bases and J 6 bases; bases outside gene matches: 11. Germline V gene sequence: CDR1 SQVTM, CDR2 ANQGSEA. This chain's CDR3 is CSVEDLREGPSDTQYF. CDR3 nucleotides: TGCAGCGTTGAAGATCTCCGGGAGGGCCCATCTGATACGCAGTATTTT.

This clonotype was counted many times. Compared with germline, one end of the junction differs, possibly owing to a read error. The chain carries TRBV18 and TRBJ2-7; D gene unclear. The CDR3 is 12 residues long. Germline V gene sequence: CDR1 KGHSH, CDR2 LQKENI. The CDR3 DNA follows: TGTGCAAGCTCACTCCACTCCTACGAGCAGTACTTC. It translates to CASSLHSYEQYF.

This clonotype came up many times. The CDR3 reads CASDTGAGLEQYF. The DNA of the CDR3 is TGTGCCAGCGATACGGGAGCGGGACTCGAGCAGTACTTC. The genes are TRBV5-6 and TRBJ2-7; 7 bases agree with TRBD2. Germline V lookup: CDR1 SGHDT, CDR2 YYEEEE. This CDR3 has 13 amino acids. The ends lost 7 bases at V and 6 bases at J; junction bases unmatched: 10.

The chain carries TRBV13 and TRBJ2-7; no firm D call. V shed 5 bases and J shed 3 bases, with 14 bases lying between them. This CDR3 is built from 14 residues. Per the germline V gene, CDR1 is PRHDT and CDR2 is FYEKMQ (reference sequence). The CDR3 region is CASSQVLPGYEQYF. Here the CDR3 DNA reads TGTGCCAGCAGCCAAGTCCTACCGGGCTACGAGCAGTACTTC.

This clonotype was counted between two and nine times. The chain joins TRBV6-1 to TRBJ1-5, with D possibly matching TRBD1 (5 bases). Germline V gives CDR1 MNHNS, CDR2 SASEGT. This CDR3 contains 14 residues. The V end lost 5 bases, the J end lost 9 bases, and 17 bases lay between the germline ends. Here the CDR3 DNA reads TGTGCCAGCAGTCCCGGGACGGGCCTGGGGCCCCAGCATTTT. It is translated as CASSPGTGLGPQHF.